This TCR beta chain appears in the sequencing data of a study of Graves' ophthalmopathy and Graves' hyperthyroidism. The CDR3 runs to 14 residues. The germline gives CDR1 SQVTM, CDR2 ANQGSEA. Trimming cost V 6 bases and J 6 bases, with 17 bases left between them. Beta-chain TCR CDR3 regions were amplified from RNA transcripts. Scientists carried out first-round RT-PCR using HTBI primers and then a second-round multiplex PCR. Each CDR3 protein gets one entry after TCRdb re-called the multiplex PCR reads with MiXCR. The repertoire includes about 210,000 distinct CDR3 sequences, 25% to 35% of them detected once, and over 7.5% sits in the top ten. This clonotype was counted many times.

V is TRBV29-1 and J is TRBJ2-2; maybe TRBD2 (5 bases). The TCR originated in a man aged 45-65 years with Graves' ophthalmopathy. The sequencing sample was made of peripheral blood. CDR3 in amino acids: CSVVTDSSPGELFF. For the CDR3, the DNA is TGCAGCGTGGTAACGGACTCGTCCCCCGGGGAGCTGTTTTTT.